The clone carrying this T cell receptor beta chain was found a few times. The data belong to a study of T cells of healthy individuals. TCRdb recomputed calls from the 5' RACE reads with MiXCR, one row per CDR3 protein. Of under 70,000 distinct CDR3 sequences listed, roughly 14% are singletons. CDR3 size: 15 residues. Trimming took 4 bases from V and 0 from J, leaving 10 bases between them. The germline V gene encodes CDR1 SNHLY and CDR2 FYNNEI. The clonotype originates from a human donor in good health. The chain recombines TRBV2 with TRBJ1-3; unclear D gene. CDR3 nucleotide sequence: TGTGCCAGCAGTGTAGGCCCGTTCTCTGGAAACACCATATATTTT. Residues: CASSVGPFSGNTIYF.